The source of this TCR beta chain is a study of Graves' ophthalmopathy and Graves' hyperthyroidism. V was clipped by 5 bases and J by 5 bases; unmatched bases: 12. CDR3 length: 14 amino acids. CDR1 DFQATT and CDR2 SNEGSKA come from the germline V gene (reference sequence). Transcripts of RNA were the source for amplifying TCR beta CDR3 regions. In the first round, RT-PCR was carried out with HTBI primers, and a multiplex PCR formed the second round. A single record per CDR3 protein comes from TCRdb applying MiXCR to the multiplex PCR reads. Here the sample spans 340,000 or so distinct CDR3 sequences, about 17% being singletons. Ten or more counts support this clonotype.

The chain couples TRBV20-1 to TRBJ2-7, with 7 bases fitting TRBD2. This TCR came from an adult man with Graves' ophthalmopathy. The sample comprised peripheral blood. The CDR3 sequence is CSAPRAGQWDEQYF. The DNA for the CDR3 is TGCAGTGCTCCCCGAGCGGGGCAGTGGGACGAGCAGTACTTC.